These 21 T cell receptor beta chains came from one sample sequenced in a study of cytomegalovirus exposure and HLA in healthy donors (dated by TCRdb to about 2017). Library preparation was by the immunoSEQ multiplex PCR assay. For the multiplex PCR, a mixture combining 60 forward primers for TCR Vbeta segments and 13 reverse primers for TCR Jbeta segments was used. TCRdb limited this immuneACCESS table to in-frame rearrangements with V and J called. A share of clones is missing; checked studies link under half to unresolved V genes, and the rest is unexplained. The sample contains about 60,000 clones, 70% of them found a single time. In total, the top ten clones hold roughly a fifth of the sample. Sequenced input: PBMCs. The origin of the receptors is a woman aged 60 to 75 in good health and CMV-seropositive.

The gene calls are TRBV7-3 and TRBJ2-2; D is possibly TRBD2 (6 bases). The CDR3 has 17 amino acids. Per germline, CDR1 SGHTA and CDR2 FQGTGA. Trimming shortened V by 2 bases and J by 0 bases, and 13 bases separated the two germline ends. The CDR3 DNA reads TGTGCCAGCAGCTTATACGGCGGGGTTACGAACACCGGGGAGCTGTTTTTT. Amino acid sequence: CASSLYGGVTNTGELFF.

This chain joins TRBV9 and TRBJ2-2, with D tentatively TRBD2 (6 bases). The CDR3 extends over 15 amino acids. The germline V and J ends were trimmed by 5 bases and 4 bases, with 15 bases remaining between them. Germline loops: CDR1 SGDLS, CDR2 YYNGEE. In nucleotides, the CDR3 is TGTGCCAGCAGTCACGCCGGGACTTTCACCGGGGAGCTGTTTTTT. It codes for CASSHAGTFTGELFF.

This clone appeared a single time. The DNA of the CDR3 is TGTGCCAGCAGCCAAGTTAACAGGGGAGACACAGATACGCAGTATTTT. The encoded protein is CASSQVNRGDTDTQYF. This rearrangement joins TRBV4-2 to TRBJ2-3, with 7 bases aligning to TRBD1. The germline gives CDR1 LGHNA, CDR2 YNFKEQ. This CDR3 is built from 16 residues. The ends lost 1 base at V and 2 bases at J; junction bases unmatched: 6.

The J gene is TRBJ1-5, the V gene TRBV21-1; the table names TRBD1, a call not compared with the DNA. TRBV21-1 is an annotated pseudogene. This CDR3 comprises 15 residues. The CDR3 nucleotides read TGTGCCAGCATCAACCAGGGATCTAGCAATCAGCCCCAGCATTTT. Its translation is CASINQGSSNQPQHF.

This clone was counted once. V and J are TRBV28 and TRBJ1-1, with 9 bases aligning to TRBD1. This CDR3 comprises 14 residues. V shed 6 bases, J shed 5 bases, and the junction held 7 bases outside the gene matches. Germline V gives CDR1 MDHEN, CDR2 SYDVKM. CDR3 residues: CASRLQGADTEAFF. In DNA, the CDR3 is TGTGCCAGCAGGTTACAGGGGGCGGATACTGAAGCTTTCTTT.

As concerns this clone: The junction departs from germline at one end; a sequencing error may be responsible. This chain connects TRBV2 to TRBJ2-2, with TRBD2 as a possible D gene (5 bases). Per the germline V gene, CDR1 is SNHLY and CDR2 is FYNNEI. The CDR3 has 13 residues. CDR3 in amino acids: CASRRGMTGELFF. DNA for the CDR3: TGTGCTAGCAGAAGAGGGATGACCGGGGAGCTGTTTTTT.

The chain recombines TRBV6-6 with TRBJ2-3; 8 bases align to TRBD1. In germline, CDR1 is MNHNY, CDR2 SVGAGI (reference sequence). The CDR3 sequence is 13 residues long. J gave up 6 bases and V 8 bases, and 7 bases lay outside the gene matches. The DNA for the CDR3 is TGTGCCAGCTTCGTTCCAGGGGGCGATACGCAGTATTTT. As protein: CASFVPGGDTQYF.

This chain connects TRBV10-3 to TRBJ1-2; 8 bases are shared with TRBD1. The CDR3 contains 13 residues. CDR1 and CDR2 from the germline V gene are ENHRY and SYGVKD. V shed 4 bases and J 2 bases; nucleotides not matched to a gene: 0. In DNA, the CDR3 is TGTGCCATCAGTGGGGACAGGAACTATGGCTACACCTTC. This encodes CAISGDRNYGYTF.

The CDR3 DNA is TGTGCCAGCCGGGCAGGGGGCAATGAAAAACTGTTTTTT. Its protein product is CASRAGGNEKLFF. This chain joins TRBV6-5 and TRBJ1-4; 8 bases line up with TRBD1. Trimming removed 8 bases from V and 5 bases from J; junction bases left unmatched: 4. This CDR3 region has 13 residues. Germline-derived CDR1 and CDR2 are MNHEY and SVGAGI.

This clone appeared once. CDR3 DNA: TGCGCCAGCAGCTTCGGACAGGGATACTACGAGCAGTACTTC. This gives the protein CASSFGQGYYEQYF. The rearrangement links TRBV5-1 to TRBJ2-7; 8 bases map to TRBD1. The CDR3 loop spans 14 amino acids. After removal of 2 bases from V and 3 bases from J, the junction contained 4 bases not matched to a gene. Germline V lookup: CDR1 SGHRS, CDR2 YFSETQ.

The rearrangement joins TRBV4-3 to TRBJ1-1; D uncertain. CDR3 size: 15 residues. Germline V CDR1 and CDR2: LGHNA, YSLEER. Trimming pared 3 bases from V and 4 bases from J, leaving 15 bases between. The DNA of the CDR3 is TGCGCCAGCAGCCAGAACTACCACCAAGGCACTGAAGCTTTCTTT. Protein product: CASSQNYHQGTEAFF.

The table lists this clone with a few counts. In nucleotides, the CDR3 is TGTGCCAGCAGTTTATCGGGGACTTTCTCCTACGAGCAGTACTTC. As protein: CASSLSGTFSYEQYF. The chain couples TRBV27 to TRBJ2-7, with a weak D call TRBD2 (6 bases). V was trimmed by 0 bases and J by 0 bases, leaving 9 bases between them. Looked up from germline, CDR1 is MNHEY and CDR2 is SMNVEV (reference sequence). The CDR3 runs to 15 residues.

V and J are TRBV20-1 and TRBJ1-1, with 9 bases lining up with TRBD1. The germline V gene has CDR1 DFQATT and CDR2 SNEGSKA (reference sequence). J was trimmed by 10 bases and V by 4 bases; bases with no gene match: 4. There are 11 residues in the CDR3. CDR3 sequence (DNA): TGCAGTGCTATCGAGGACAGGGGAGCTTTCTTT. Protein: CSAIEDRGAFF.

J is TRBJ2-5 and V is TRBV5-1; 8 bases match TRBD2. The CDR3 consists of 15 residues. The germline V gene encodes CDR1 SGHRS and CDR2 YFSETQ. The V and J ends lost 4 bases and 2 bases, in that order; junction bases with no gene match: 7. CDR3 region: CASSGQGTRQETQYF. CDR3 DNA sequence: TGCGCCAGCAGCGGGCAGGGGACTAGACAAGAGACCCAGTACTTC.

The V and J genes are TRBV19 and TRBJ2-3, with TRBD1 matching 7 bases. Germline trimming cut 5 bases from V and 4 bases from J; bases unmatched to any gene: 15. Germline assignment: CDR1 LNHDA and CDR2 SQIVND (reference sequence). This CDR3 comprises 17 residues. CDR3 sequence (DNA): TGTGCCAGTAGTGTCCTTTGGACAGGTGTACGATCAGATACGCAGTATTTT. Protein: CASSVLWTGVRSDTQYF.

The J gene is TRBJ2-3, the V gene TRBV9, with D perhaps TRBD2 (7 bases). From germline, CDR1 is SGDLS and CDR2 YYNGEE. The CDR3 extends over 18 amino acids. V dropped 0 bases and J dropped 0 bases, with 17 bases sitting between them. Here the CDR3 DNA reads TGTGCCAGCAGCGTAGAGGGGGGGGACTCCTTGAGCACAGATACGCAGTATTTT. It specifies CASSVEGGDSLSTDTQYF.

The CDR3 spells CASRRDINYGYTF. DNA of the CDR3: TGTGCCAGCAGACGGGACATTAACTATGGCTACACCTTC. The chain uses TRBV2 and TRBJ1-2; a weak D match, TRBD1 (6 bases). Germline V lookup: CDR1 SNHLY, CDR2 FYNNEI. The CDR3 sequence is 13 residues long. Trimming took 6 bases from V and 1 from J, leaving 9 bases between them.

The chain has TRBV5-4 and TRBJ1-6; the D gene is possibly TRBD1 (6 bases). Per germline, CDR1 SGHNT and CDR2 YYREEE (reference sequence). The CDR3 length is 16 residues. CDR3 loop: CATASGGASYNSPLHF. The CDR3 nucleotides read TGTGCAACCGCATCGGGGGGGGCCTCCTATAATTCACCCCTCCACTTT.

This clone has just a few counts. The chain is built from TRBV2 and TRBJ2-7; TRBD1 might be the D (6 bases). The CDR3 contains 14 residues. Per the germline V gene, CDR1 is SNHLY and CDR2 is FYNNEI. V lost 2 bases, J lost 2 bases, and 10 bases lay in between. The CDR3 spells CASSERDITYEQYF. CDR3 DNA: TGTGCCAGCAGTGAACGGGACATTACCTACGAGCAGTACTTC.

The chain uses TRBV5-1 and TRBJ1-2; D may be TRBD1 (5 bases). The CDR3 is 14 residues long. Germline V CDR1 and CDR2: SGHRS, YFSETQ. V dropped 2 bases and J dropped 4 bases, with 12 bases sitting between them. The CDR3: CASSFRDRIYGYTF. CDR3 nucleotide sequence: TGCGCCAGCAGCTTCCGAGACAGAATCTATGGCTACACCTTC.

The J gene is TRBJ1-2, the V gene TRBV6-1; D unresolved. The V end lost 3 bases, the J end lost 9 bases, and 20 bases lay between the germline ends. The CDR3 consists of 15 residues. Germline-derived CDR1 and CDR2 are MNHNS and SASEGT. CDR3 sequence (DNA): TGTGCCAGCAGTGAGACGACTCCGGGATCTAGAAGCTACACCTTC. Its translation: CASSETTPGSRSYTF.